This record looks at one T cell receptor (beta chain) sequence and its context. This specimen comes from a study of blood T cells in healthy people across ages. The draw of peripheral blood yielded ten milliliters from each donor. The CDR3 consists of 12 residues. In germline, CDR1 is SGHKS, CDR2 YYEKEE (reference sequence). V was shortened by 0 bases and J by 6 bases, with 6 bases between the two germline ends. Together with a sample-barcoded 5' primer, a J-beta primer mix was included in a second PCR lasting about 7 to 11 cycles. TCRdb re-derived calls from the 5' RACE reads in MiXCR, one entry per CDR3 protein. The sample yields about 680,000 distinct CDR3 sequences, approximately 50% seen once.

The clonotype comes from a woman in her sixties or seventies in good health. The chain couples TRBV5-5 to TRBJ1-1; D gene uncertain. The sample was blood. The CDR3, as DNA: TGTGCCAGCAGCTTGGTTAGGGCTGAAGCTTTCTTT. Amino acid sequence: CASSLVRAEAFF.